This TCR beta chain was captured in a study of T-cell reconstitution after alpha-beta-depleted transplantation in children. Germline CDR1 is MNHEY and CDR2 is SVGEGT. V lost 6 bases to trimming and J lost 5 bases; unmatched junction nucleotides: 21. The CDR3 has 18 residues. TCRbeta library construction was performed incorporating unique molecular identifiers. One entry per CDR3 protein, called by TCRdb with MiXCR from the PCR reads. Among around 490,000 distinct CDR3 sequences listed, about an eighth were seen once. This clonotype was observed a few times. The rearrangement joins TRBV6-2 or TRBV6-3 to TRBJ2-7; TRBD2 matches at 8 bases. This receptor was taken from a female patient aged 2-9 years who had a stem cell transplant for aplastic anemia, so the T cells may come from the graft donor. This specimen consisted of PBMCs, mostly from graft donor cells, obtained 180 days after TCRalphabeta/CD19-depleted stem cell transplant. In DNA form, the CDR3 reads TGTGCCAGCAGCGACGTGTCAGGGGCGACGGGAGGGCCCCACGAGCAGTACGTC. Protein: CASSDVSGATGGPHEQYV.